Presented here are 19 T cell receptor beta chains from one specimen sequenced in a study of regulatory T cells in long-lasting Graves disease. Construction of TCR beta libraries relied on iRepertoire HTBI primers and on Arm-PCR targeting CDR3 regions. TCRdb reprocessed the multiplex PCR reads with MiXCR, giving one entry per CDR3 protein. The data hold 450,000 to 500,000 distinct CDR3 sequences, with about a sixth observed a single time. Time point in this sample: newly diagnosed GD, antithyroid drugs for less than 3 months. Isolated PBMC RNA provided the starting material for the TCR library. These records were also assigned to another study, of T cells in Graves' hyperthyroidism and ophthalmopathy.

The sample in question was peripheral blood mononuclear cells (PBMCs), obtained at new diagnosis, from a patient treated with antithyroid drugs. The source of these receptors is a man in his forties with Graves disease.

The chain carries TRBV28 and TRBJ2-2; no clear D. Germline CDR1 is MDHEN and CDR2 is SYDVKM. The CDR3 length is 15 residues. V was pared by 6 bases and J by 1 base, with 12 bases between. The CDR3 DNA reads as TGTGCCAGCAGGCGCCAGGCCCTGAACACCGGGGAGCTGTTTTTT. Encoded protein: CASRRQALNTGELFF.

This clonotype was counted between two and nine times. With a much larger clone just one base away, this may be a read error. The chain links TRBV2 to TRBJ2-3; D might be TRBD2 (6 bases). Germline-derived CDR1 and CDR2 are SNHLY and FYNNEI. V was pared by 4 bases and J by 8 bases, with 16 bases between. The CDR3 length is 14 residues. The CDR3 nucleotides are TGTGCCAGCAGTGGGGCTAGCGTTTCGGGTACGCAGTATTTT. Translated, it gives CASSGASVSGTQYF.

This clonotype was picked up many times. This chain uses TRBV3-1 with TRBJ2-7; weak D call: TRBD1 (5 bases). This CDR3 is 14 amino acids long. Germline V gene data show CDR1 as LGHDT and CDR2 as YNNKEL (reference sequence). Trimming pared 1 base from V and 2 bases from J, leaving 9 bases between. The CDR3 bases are TGTGCCAGCAGCCAAGGACAGCCGACCTACGAGCAGTACTTC. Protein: CASSQGQPTYEQYF.

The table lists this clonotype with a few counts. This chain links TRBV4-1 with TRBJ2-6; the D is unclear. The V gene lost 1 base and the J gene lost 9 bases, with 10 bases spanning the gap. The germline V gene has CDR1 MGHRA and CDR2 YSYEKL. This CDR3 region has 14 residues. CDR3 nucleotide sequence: TGCGCCAGCAGCCAAGTATTTATTGGCAACGTCCTGACTTTC. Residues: CASSQVFIGNVLTF.

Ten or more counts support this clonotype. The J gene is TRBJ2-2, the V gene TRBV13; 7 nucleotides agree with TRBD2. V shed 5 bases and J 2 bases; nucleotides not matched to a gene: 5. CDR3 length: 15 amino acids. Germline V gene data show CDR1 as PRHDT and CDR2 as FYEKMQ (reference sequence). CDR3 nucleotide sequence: TGTGCCAGCAGCCCCAGGACTAGAAACACCGGGGAGCTGTTTTTT. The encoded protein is CASSPRTRNTGELFF.

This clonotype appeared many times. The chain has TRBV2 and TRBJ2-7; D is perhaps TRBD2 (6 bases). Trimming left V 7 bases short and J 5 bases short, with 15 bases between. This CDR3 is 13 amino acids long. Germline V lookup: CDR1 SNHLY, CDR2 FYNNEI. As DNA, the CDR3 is TGTGCCAGCAAAGTATGGACGGGGGACGAGCAGTACTTC. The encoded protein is CASKVWTGDEQYF.

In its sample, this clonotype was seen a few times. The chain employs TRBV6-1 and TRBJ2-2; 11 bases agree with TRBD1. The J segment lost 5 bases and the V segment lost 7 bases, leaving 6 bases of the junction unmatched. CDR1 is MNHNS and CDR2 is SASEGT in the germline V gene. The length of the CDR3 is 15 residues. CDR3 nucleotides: TGTGCCAGCAAGTACGGACAGGGGGCGACCGGGGAGCTGTTTTTT. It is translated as CASKYGQGATGELFF.

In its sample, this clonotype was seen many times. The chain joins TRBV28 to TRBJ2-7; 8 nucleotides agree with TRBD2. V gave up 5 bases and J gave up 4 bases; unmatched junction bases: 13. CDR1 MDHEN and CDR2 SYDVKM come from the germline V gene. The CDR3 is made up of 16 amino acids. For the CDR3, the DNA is TGTGCCAGCAGTCACCCTTGGGCGGGGGGATCTTACGAGCAGTACTTC. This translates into CASSHPWAGGSYEQYF.

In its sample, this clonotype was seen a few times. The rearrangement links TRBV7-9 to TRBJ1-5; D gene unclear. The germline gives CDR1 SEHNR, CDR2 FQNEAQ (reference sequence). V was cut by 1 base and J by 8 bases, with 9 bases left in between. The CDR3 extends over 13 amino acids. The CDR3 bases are TGTGCCAGCAGCTTAGATCGGTTGGAGCCCCAGCATTTT. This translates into CASSLDRLEPQHF.

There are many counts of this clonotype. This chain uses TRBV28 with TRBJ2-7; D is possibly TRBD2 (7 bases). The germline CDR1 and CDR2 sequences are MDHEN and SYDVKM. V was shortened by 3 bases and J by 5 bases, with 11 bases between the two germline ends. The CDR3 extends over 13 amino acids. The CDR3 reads CASSFGGLHEQYF. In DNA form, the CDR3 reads TGTGCCAGCAGTTTCGGGGGGCTCCACGAGCAGTACTTC. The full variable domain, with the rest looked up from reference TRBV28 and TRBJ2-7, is DVKVTQSSRYLVKRTGEKVFLECVQDMDHENMFWYRQDPGLGLRLIYFSYDVKMKEKGDIPEGYSVSREKKERFSLILESASTNQTSMYLCASSFGGLHEQYFGPGTRLTVT.

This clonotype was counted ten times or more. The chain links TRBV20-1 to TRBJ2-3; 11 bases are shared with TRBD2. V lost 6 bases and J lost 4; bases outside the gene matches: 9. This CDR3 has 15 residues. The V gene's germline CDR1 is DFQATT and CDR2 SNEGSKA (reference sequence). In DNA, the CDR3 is TGCAGTGCCCCCACCGGGACTAGCGGCGCAGATACGCAGTATTTT. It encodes CSAPTGTSGADTQYF.

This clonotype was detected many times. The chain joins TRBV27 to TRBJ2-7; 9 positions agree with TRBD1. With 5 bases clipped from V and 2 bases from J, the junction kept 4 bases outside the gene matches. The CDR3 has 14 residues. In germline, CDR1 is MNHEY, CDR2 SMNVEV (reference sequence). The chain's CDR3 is CASSLWDRAYEQYF. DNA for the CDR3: TGTGCCAGCAGTCTCTGGGACAGGGCCTACGAGCAGTACTTC.

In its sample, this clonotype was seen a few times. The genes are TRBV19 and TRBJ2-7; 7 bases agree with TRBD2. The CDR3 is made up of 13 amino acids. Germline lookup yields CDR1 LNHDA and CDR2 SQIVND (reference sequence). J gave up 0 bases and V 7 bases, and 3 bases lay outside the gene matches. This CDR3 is CASMRDYSYEQYF. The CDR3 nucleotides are TGTGCCAGTATGCGGGACTACTCCTACGAGCAGTACTTC.

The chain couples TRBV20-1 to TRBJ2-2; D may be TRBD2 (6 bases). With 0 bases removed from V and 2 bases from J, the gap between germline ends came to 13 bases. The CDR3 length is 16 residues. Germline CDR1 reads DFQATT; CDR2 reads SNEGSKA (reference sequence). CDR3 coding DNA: TGCAGTGCTAGAGATCTGACGGCGGGAAACACCGGGGAGCTGTTTTTT. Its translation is CSARDLTAGNTGELFF.

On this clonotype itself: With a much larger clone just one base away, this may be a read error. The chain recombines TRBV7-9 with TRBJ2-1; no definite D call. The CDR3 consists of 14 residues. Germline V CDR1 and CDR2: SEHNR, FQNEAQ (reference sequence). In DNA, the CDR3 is TGTGCCAGCAGCCCGATGGGCTCCTACGATGAGCAGTTCTTC. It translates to CASSPMGSYDEQFF. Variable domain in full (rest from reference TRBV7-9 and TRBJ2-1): DTGVSQNPRHKITKRGQNVTFRCDPISEHNRLYWYRQTLGQGPEFLTYFQNEAQLEKSRLLSDRFSAERPKGSFSTLEIQRTEQGDSAMYLCASSPMGSYDEQFFGPGTRLTVL.

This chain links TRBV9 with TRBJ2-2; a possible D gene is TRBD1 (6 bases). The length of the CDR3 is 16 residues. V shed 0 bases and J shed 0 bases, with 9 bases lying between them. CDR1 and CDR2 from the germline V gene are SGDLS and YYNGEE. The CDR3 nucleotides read TGTGCCAGCAGCGTAGTGGCAGGGGCGAACACCGGGGAGCTGTTTTTT. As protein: CASSVVAGANTGELFF.

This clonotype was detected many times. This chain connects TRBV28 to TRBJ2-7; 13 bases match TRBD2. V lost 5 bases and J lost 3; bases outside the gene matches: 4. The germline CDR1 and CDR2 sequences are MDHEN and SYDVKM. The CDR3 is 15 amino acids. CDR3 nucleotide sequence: TGTGCCAGCAGTCCGGGGACTAGCGGGATCTACGAGCAGTACTTC. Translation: CASSPGTSGIYEQYF.

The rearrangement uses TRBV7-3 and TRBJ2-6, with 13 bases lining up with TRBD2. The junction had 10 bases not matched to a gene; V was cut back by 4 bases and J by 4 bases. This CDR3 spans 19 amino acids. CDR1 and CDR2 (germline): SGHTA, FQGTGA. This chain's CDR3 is CASSSHLRTSGSGANVLTF. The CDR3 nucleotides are TGTGCCAGCAGCTCCCATCTTCGGACTAGCGGGAGCGGGGCCAACGTCCTGACTTTC.

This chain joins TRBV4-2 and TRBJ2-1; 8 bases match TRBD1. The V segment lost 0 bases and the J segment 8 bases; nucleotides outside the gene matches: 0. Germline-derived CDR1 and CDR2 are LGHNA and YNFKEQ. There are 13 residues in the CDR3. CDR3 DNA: TGTGCCAGCAGCCAAGAGGACAGGGATGAGCAGTTCTTC. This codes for CASSQEDRDEQFF.